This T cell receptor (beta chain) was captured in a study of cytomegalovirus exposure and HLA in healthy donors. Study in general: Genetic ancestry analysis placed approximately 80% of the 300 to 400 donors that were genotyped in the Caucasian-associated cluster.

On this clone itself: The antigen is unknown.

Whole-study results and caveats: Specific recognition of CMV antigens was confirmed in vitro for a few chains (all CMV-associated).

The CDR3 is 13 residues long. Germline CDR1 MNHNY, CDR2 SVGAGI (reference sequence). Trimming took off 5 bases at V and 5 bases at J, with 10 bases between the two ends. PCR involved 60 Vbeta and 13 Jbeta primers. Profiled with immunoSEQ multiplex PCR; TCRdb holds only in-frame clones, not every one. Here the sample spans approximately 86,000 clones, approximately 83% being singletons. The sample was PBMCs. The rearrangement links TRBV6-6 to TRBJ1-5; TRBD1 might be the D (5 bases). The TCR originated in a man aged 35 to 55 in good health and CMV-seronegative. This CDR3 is CASSGGEDQPQHF. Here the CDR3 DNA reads TGTGCCAGCAGTGGGGGGGAGGATCAGCCCCAGCATTTT.